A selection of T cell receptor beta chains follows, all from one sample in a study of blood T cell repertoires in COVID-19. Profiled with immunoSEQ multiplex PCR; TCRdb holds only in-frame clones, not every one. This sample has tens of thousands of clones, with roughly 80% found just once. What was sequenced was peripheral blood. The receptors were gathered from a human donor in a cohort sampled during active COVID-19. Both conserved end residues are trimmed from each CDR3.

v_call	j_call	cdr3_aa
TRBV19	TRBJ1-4	ASRNLGEQKLF
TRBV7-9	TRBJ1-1	ASSFRGPYTEAF
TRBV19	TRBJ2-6	ASSTRDSGANVLT
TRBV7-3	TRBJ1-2	ASSDNRAGGYT
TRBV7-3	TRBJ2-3	ASTLAGGTDTQY
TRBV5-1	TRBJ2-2	ASSRDSGGTGELF
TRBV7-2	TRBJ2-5	ASSFAGASSETQY
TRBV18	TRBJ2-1	ASSPGDSSYNEQF
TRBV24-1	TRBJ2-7	ATTNRDRVSPFYEQY
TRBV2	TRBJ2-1	ASNTRGGYNEQF
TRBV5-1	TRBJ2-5	ASKISPGLQETQY
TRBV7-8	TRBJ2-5	ASSSTAGGETQY
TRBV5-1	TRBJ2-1	ASSATSTGGAYNEQF
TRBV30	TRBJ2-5	AWSEPLDRNQETQY
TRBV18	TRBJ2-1	ASSLRTSGTNEQF
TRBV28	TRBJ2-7	ASRDTTYEQY
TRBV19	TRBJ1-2	ASTQTVSPNYGYT
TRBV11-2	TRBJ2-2	ASSLVVGGTGELF
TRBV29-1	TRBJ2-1	SVEGLAGGPNEQF
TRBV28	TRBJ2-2	ASSARQGLRELF